The T cell receptor beta chain under discussion was sequenced for a study of T cells in localized non-small cell lung cancer. Per the germline V gene, CDR1 is SGHVS and CDR2 is FQNEAQ. The CDR3 has 16 residues. Trimming cost V 3 bases and J 1 base, with 13 bases left between them. Worth noting for this clone: What it binds is not known.

Here immunoSEQ multiplex PCR was the method, and the copy in TCRdb shows in-frame clones only, minus some. This table has more than 20,000 clones, around 82% appearing once. Study observations and caveats: Appearances in adjacent lung were noted for a median roughly 50 of the top 100 tumor clones. The tumor had only one region sequenced, so heterogeneity remains possible.

The clonotype was recovered from a man aged 35 to 70 with stage II lung adenocarcinoma. The material was PBMCs, obtained before any cancer treatment. This chain links TRBV7-8 with TRBJ2-1; perhaps TRBD1 as D (6 bases). CDR3 region: CASSFRTAASYNEQFF. The CDR3 coding sequence is TGTGCCAGCAGCTTCAGGACAGCCGCATCCTACAATGAGCAGTTCTTC.